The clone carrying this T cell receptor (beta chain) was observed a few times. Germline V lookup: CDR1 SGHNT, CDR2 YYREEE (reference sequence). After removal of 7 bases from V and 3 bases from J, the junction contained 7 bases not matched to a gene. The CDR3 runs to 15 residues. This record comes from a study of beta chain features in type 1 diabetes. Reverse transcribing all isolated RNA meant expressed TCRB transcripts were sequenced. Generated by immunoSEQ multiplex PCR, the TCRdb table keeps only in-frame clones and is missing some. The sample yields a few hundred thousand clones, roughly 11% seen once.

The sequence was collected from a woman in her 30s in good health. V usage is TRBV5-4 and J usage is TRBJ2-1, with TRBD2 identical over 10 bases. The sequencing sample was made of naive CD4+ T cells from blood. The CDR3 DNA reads TGTGCCAGCGGGGGAGGGACTAGCGACTACAATGAGCAGTTCTTC. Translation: CASGGGTSDYNEQFF.